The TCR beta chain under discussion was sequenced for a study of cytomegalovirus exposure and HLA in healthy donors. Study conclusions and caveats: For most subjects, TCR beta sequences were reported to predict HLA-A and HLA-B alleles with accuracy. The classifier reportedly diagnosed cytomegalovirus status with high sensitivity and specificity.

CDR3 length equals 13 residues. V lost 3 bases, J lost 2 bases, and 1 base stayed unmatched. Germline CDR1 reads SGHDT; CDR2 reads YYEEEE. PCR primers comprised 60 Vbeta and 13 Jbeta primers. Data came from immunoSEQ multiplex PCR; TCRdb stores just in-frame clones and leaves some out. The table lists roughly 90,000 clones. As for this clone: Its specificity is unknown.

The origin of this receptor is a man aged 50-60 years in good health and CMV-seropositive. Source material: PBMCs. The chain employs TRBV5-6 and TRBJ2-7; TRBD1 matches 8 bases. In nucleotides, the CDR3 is TGTGCCAGCAGCTCACAGGGGGCCTACGAGCAGTACGTC. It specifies CASSSQGAYEQYV.